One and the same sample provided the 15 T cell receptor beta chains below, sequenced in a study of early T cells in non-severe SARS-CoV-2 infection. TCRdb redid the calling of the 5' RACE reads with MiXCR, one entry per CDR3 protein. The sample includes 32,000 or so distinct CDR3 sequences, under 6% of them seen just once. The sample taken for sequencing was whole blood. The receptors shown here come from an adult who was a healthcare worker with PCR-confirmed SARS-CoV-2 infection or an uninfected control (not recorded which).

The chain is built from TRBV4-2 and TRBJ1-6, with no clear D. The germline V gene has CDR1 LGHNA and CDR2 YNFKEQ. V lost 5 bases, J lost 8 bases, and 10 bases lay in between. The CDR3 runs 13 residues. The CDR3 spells CASSESWDSPLHF. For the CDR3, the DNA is TGTGCCAGCAGCGAGAGCTGGGATTCACCCCTCCACTTT.

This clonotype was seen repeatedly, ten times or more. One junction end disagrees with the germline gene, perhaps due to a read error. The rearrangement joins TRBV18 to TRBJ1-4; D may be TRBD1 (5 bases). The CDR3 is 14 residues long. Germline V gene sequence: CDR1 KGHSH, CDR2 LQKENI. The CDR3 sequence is CASSPLRGEEKLFF. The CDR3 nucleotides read TGTGCCAGCTCCCCACTCAGAGGGGAAGAAAAACTGTTTTTT.

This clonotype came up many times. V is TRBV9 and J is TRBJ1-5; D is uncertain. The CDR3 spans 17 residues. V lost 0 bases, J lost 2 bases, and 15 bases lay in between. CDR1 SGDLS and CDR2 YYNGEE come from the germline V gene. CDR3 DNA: TGTGCCAGCAGCGTAGTGGGCCATTATTGTGGCAATCAGCCCCAGCATTTT. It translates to CASSVVGHYCGNQPQHF.

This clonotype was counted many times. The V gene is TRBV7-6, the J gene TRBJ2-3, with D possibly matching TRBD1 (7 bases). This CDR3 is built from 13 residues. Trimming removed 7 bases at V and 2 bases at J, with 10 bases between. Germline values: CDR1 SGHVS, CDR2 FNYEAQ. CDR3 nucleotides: TGTGCCAGCATGGAGGGGGCCACAGATACGCAGTATTTT. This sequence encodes CASMEGATDTQYF.

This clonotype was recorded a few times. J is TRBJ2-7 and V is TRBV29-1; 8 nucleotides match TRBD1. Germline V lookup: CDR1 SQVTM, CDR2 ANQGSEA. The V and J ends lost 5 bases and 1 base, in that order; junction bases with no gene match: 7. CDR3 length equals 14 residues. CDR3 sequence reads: CSVRRTGSSYEQYF. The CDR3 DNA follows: TGCAGCGTTCGTCGGACAGGGAGTTCCTACGAGCAGTACTTC.

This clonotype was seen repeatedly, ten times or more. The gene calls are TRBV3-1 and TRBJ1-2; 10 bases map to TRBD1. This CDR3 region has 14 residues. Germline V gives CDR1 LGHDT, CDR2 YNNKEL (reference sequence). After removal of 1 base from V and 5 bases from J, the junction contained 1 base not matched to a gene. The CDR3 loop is CASSQVDRGYGYTF. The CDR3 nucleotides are TGTGCCAGCAGCCAAGTGGACAGGGGGTATGGCTACACCTTC.

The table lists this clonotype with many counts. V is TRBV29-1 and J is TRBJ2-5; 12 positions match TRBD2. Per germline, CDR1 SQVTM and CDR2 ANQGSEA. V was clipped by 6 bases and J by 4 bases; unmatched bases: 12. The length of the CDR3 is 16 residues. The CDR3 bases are TGCAGCGTCGAGGGACTACCTAGCGGGGGGGGAGAGACCCAGTACTTC. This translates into CSVEGLPSGGGETQYF.

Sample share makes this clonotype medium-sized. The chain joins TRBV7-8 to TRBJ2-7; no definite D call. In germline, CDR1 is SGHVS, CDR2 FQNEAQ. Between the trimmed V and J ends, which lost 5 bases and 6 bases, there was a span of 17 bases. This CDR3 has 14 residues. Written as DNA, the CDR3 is TGTGCCAGCAGCGCCCGGGTTTCCCGTTCCGAGCAGTACTTC. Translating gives CASSARVSRSEQYF. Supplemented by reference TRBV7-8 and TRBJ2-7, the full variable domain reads GAGVSQSPRYKVAKRGQDVALRCDPISGHVSLFWYQQALGQGPEFLTYFQNEAQLDKSGLPSDRFFAERPEGSVSTLKIQRTQQEDSAVYLCASSARVSRSEQYFGPGTRLTVT.

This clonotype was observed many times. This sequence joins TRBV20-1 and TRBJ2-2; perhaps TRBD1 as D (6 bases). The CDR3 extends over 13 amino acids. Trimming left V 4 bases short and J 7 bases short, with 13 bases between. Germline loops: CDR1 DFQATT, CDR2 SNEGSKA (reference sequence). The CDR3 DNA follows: TGCAGTGCTACTTGGACAGCTGGCGGGGAGCTGTTTTTT. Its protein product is CSATWTAGGELFF.

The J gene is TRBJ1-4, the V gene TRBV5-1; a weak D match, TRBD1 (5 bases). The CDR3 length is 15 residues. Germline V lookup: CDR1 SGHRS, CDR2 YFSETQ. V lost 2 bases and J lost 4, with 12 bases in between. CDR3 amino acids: CASSLTQGNNEKLFF. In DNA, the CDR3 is TGCGCCAGCAGCTTAACCCAGGGTAATAATGAAAAACTGTTTTTT.

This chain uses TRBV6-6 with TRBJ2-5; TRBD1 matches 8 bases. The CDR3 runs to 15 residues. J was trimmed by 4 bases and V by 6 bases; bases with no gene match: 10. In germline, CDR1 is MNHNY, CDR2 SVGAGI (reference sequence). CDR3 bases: TGTGCCAGCAGCCCCTGGCAGGGGGCAGGAGAGACCCAGTACTTC. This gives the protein CASSPWQGAGETQYF.

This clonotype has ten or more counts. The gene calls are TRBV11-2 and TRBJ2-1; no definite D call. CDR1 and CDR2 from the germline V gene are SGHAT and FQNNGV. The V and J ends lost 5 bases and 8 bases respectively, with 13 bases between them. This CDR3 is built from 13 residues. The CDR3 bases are TGTGCCAGCAGCACGGCTTCAGGCCATGAGCAGTTCTTC. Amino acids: CASSTASGHEQFF.

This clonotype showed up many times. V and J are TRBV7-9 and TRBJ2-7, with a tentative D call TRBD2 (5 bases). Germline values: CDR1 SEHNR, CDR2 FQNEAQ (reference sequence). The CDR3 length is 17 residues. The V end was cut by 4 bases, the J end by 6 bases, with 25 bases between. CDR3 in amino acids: CASSWAPGTVLMGEQYF. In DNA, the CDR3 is TGTGCCAGCAGCTGGGCTCCGGGAACCGTCCTCATGGGCGAGCAGTACTTC.

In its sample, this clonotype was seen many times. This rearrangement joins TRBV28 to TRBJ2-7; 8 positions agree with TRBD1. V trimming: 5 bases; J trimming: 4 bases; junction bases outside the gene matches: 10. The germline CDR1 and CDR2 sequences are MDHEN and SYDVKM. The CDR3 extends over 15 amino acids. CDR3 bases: TGTGCCAGCAGTCCTCCGACAGGGGTGGTGTACGAGCAGTACTTC. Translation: CASSPPTGVVYEQYF.

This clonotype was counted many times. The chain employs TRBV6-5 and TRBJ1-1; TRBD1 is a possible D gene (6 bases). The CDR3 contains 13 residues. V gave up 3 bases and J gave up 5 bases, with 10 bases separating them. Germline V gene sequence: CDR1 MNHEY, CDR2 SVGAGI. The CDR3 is CASSYGTRTEAFF. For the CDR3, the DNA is TGTGCCAGCAGTTATGGGACAAGAACTGAAGCTTTCTTT.